This is a list of T cell receptor beta chains from one sample in a study of cytomegalovirus exposure and HLA in healthy donors. The table came from immunoSEQ multiplex PCR; TCRdb's copy has only in-frame clones and leaves some out. The table lists about 140,000 clones, over 75% of them singletons, with about 0.51% in the top ten. Sequences were obtained from PBMCs. These receptor sequences come from a woman in her forties in good health and CMV-seronegative. CDR3s include the opening cysteine and the closing phenylalanine or tryptophan. The D gene is left open where the match is weak. Clone size is stated in some rows and not others, as once, few, many or a class when expanded.

clone size,V gene,CDR3 length,D gene,J gene,CDR3 DNA,CDR3 protein
-,TRBV4-2,16,-,TRBJ2-7,TGTGCCAGCAGCTTACCCCTACTAGGTACAACTAGCGAGCAGTACTTC,CASSLPLLGTTSEQYF
-,TRBV19,14,-,TRBJ1-5,TGTGCCAGTAGTACGACCAGGGTCAGGCAGCCCCAGCATTTT,CASSTTRVRQPQHF
-,TRBV28,15,TRBD1,TRBJ1-5,TGTGCCAGCAGTTTCGACAGGGGGCTCGGGCAGCCCCAGCATTTT,CASSFDRGLGQPQHF
-,TRBV30,13,TRBD2,TRBJ2-7,TGTGCCTGGGGCGGCGGGAGCTCCTACGAGCAGTACTTC,CAWGGGSSYEQYF
-,TRBV13,19,TRBD2,TRBJ2-1,TGTGCCAGCAGCTCCAGGGGACTAGCGGGAGGGTGGTCCTACAATGAGCAGTTCTTC,CASSSRGLAGGWSYNEQFF
few,TRBV21-1,17,-,TRBJ2-7,TGTGCCAGCAGCACCCCGCGAACCCAGGGGGCCGGAGGCGAGCAGTACTTC,CASSTPRTQGAGGEQYF
-,TRBV11-1,14,-,TRBJ2-3,TGTGCCAGCAGCTTAGTTAGCGGTCCAGATACGCAGTATTTT,CASSLVSGPDTQYF
-,TRBV11-2,13,TRBD1,TRBJ2-1,TGTGCCAGCAGCCAGGACAGGGTCAATGAGCAGTTCTTC,CASSQDRVNEQFF
-,TRBV19,13,-,TRBJ1-4,TGTGCCACCTCGACAGCAACTAATGAAAAACTGTTTTTT,CATSTATNEKLFF
once,TRBV5-1,15,TRBD1,TRBJ2-7,TGCGCCAGCAGCTTGGGACAGGGGGGATCCTACGAGCAGTACTTC,CASSLGQGGSYEQYF
-,TRBV7-3,15,-,TRBJ1-5,TGTGCCAGCAGCTTAACCGGAGGAACGAATCAGCCCCAGCATTTT,CASSLTGGTNQPQHF
-,TRBV29-1,13,TRBD1,TRBJ1-5,TGCAGCGTTGCCAGGGGGGGCAATCAGCCCCAGCATTTT,CSVARGGNQPQHF
once,TRBV5-1,15,TRBD2,TRBJ2-5,TGCGCCAGCAGCTTGGCGACTAGCGGAAAAGAGACCCAGTACTTC,CASSLATSGKETQYF
-,TRBV11-3,18,TRBD2,TRBJ2-7,TGTGCCAGCAGCTTAGGGTACGGCGCTAGCGGACCATCCTACGAGCAGTACTTC,CASSLGYGASGPSYEQYF
-,TRBV5-1,14,-,TRBJ2-1,TGCGCCAGCAGCTTGGGGGCACCCCACAATGAGCAGTTCTTC,CASSLGAPHNEQFF
-,TRBV28,12,-,TRBJ1-3,TGTGCCACCGGGGGAGGTGGAAACACCATATATTTT,CATGGGGNTIYF
-,TRBV4-2,14,-,TRBJ1-1,TGTGCCAGCAGCTTGGGGGGGTTGGGCACTGAAGCTTTCTTT,CASSLGGLGTEAFF
once,TRBV28,13,-,TRBJ1-2,TGTGCCATCCCCCGGGCGGGTAACTATGGCTACACCTTC,CAIPRAGNYGYTF
-,TRBV2,13,-,TRBJ2-2,TGTGCCAGCAGTCCCAGGGGTTCCGGGGAGCTGTTTTTT,CASSPRGSGELFF
once,TRBV6-5,15,TRBD1,TRBJ2-3,TGTGCCAGCAGTTACTCGAGACAGGGGGCAGATACGCAGTATTTT,CASSYSRQGADTQYF
-,TRBV28,14,-,TRBJ1-5,TGTGCCAGCAGTGGCACCCAGGGGCAACAGCCCCAGCATTTT,CASSGTQGQQPQHF
-,TRBV7-2,16,TRBD2,TRBJ2-1,TGTGCCAGCAGCGCACGACTAGCGGGAGGGATAGGTGAGCAGTTCTTC,CASSARLAGGIGEQFF
-,TRBV6-5,13,-,TRBJ1-2,TGTGCCAGCAGTCTGGACAGATCGACGGGCTACACCTTC,CASSLDRSTGYTF
-,TRBV7-9,15,-,TRBJ2-7,TGTGCCAGCAGCTTAGCGCAGGCTGGGGGGAGTGGGCAGTACTTC,CASSLAQAGGSGQYF
-,TRBV19,13,TRBD1,TRBJ1-1,TGTGCCAGTGATGACAGGGGGATCACTGAAGCTTTCTTT,CASDDRGITEAFF
once,TRBV7-9,12,-,TRBJ1-5,TGTTCCAGCAGCTTGGTCGGTCAGCCCCAGCATTTT,CSSSLVGQPQHF
-,TRBV2,16,TRBD2,TRBJ2-1,TGTGCCAGCAGGCTCCTAGCGGCGAGCTCCTACAATGAGCAGTTCTTC,CASRLLAASSYNEQFF
-,TRBV28,11,TRBD1,TRBJ1-2,TGTGCCGGCCGACAGGGGAAAGGCTACACCTTC,CAGRQGKGYTF
-,TRBV6-6,15,TRBD2,TRBJ2-5,TGTGCCAGCAGTGCCCCGGGACTAGCTCGAGAGACCCAGTACTTC,CASSAPGLARETQYF
-,TRBV5-4,14,-,TRBJ2-7,TGTGCCAGCAGCTTATCCAAGCGCGCCTACGAGCAGTACTTC,CASSLSKRAYEQYF
once,TRBV7-9,18,TRBD2,TRBJ2-1,TGTTCCAGCAGCTTCCCCCCCCGGCTAGCGGGTCTTCACAATGAGCAGTTCTTC,CSSSFPPRLAGLHNEQFF
-,TRBV5-1,14,TRBD2,TRBJ2-1,TGCGCCAGCAGCCCGGGACTAGCGGGAGGTGAGCAGTTCTTC,CASSPGLAGGEQFF
-,TRBV28,14,-,TRBJ2-1,TGTGCCAGCAGTCCCCCAGCGTCCTACAATGAGCAGTTCTTC,CASSPPASYNEQFF
-,TRBV25-1,17,TRBD1,TRBJ1-2,TGTGCCAGCAACCAGGGGGCAGGGGTTCCCTTTCCCTATGGCTACACCTTC,CASNQGAGVPFPYGYTF
-,TRBV18,14,TRBD1,TRBJ1-1,TGTGCCAGCTCACCACCGACAGGGAGTACTGAAGCTTTCTTT,CASSPPTGSTEAFF
-,TRBV7-9,14,-,TRBJ2-1,TGTGCCAGCAGCTGGACAGGGACTACCAATGAGCAGTTCTTC,CASSWTGTTNEQFF
-,TRBV7-9,12,-,TRBJ2-1,TGTGCCAGCAGCACCGGTGCTAATGAGCAGTTCTTC,CASSTGANEQFF
-,TRBV4-2,11,-,TRBJ2-2,TGTGCCAGCAGCCGACACGGGGAGCTGTTTTTT,CASSRHGELFF
-,TRBV5-1,17,TRBD2,TRBJ2-3,TGCGCCAGCAGCTTGGAGGGAGGGGCTGTAGGCACAGATACGCAGTATTTT,CASSLEGGAVGTDTQYF
-,TRBV11-3,16,TRBD2,TRBJ2-1,TGTGCCAGCAGTCCCGGACTAGCTGCTCTCATCAATGAGCAGTTCTTC,CASSPGLAALINEQFF
-,TRBV2,13,TRBD1,TRBJ2-7,TGTGCCAGCAGTCTCTACGACAGGGGCCAGCAGTACTTC,CASSLYDRGQQYF
-,TRBV2,14,TRBD2,TRBJ2-5,TGTGCCAGCAGTGAACTGGGGGGGAGAGAGACCCAGTACTTC,CASSELGGRETQYF
-,TRBV2,15,-,TRBJ2-3,TGTGCCAGCACCGGGGTGACTACTAGCACAGATACGCAGTATTTT,CASTGVTTSTDTQYF
-,TRBV29-1,14,TRBD1,TRBJ2-2,TGCAGCGCCAAGACAGGGGCGTACACCGGGGAGCTGTTTTTT,CSAKTGAYTGELFF
-,TRBV29-1,14,TRBD2,TRBJ2-5,TGCAGCATACCGGGACTAGCGGGACAAGAGACCCAGTACTTC,CSIPGLAGQETQYF
-,TRBV27,15,TRBD2,TRBJ2-1,TGTGCCAGCAGTTACGGACTAGCGGCCGTAGGTGAGCAGTTCTTC,CASSYGLAAVGEQFF